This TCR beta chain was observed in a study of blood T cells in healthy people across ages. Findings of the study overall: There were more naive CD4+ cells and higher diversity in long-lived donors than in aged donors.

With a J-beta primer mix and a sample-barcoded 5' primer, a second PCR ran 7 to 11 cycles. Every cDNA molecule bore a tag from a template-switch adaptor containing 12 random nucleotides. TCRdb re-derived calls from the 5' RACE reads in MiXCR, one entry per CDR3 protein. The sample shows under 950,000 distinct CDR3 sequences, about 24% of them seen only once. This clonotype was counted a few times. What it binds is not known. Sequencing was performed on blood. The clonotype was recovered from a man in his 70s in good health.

CDR3 in DNA: TGTGCCAGCAGAGGAGGGGCGACAAACACTGAAGCTTTCTTT. Residues: CASRGGATNTEAFF. The chain links TRBV28 to TRBJ1-1; possibly TRBD1 for D (5 bases). V was shortened by 6 bases and J by 2 bases, with 13 bases between the two germline ends. The CDR3 spans 14 residues. Per germline, CDR1 MDHEN and CDR2 SYDVKM.